The text below deals with one T cell receptor (beta chain). The antigen is not known. This sample is drawn from a study of cytomegalovirus exposure and HLA in healthy donors. Study-level results: Analyzed later, most CMV-associated TCR beta chains appeared HLA-restricted.

In the PCR, 60 Vbeta and 13 Jbeta primers were used. Some clones are missing from TCRdb's copy, which holds only in-frame ones; the method was immunoSEQ multiplex PCR. The sample includes 140,000 or so clones, around 82% of them seen just once. The sample consisted of PBMCs. This TCR was sampled from a female donor in good health and CMV-seronegative.

The chain's CDR3 is CAWSVHGTLITFF. For the CDR3, the DNA is TGTGCCTGGAGCGTTCACGGGACATTGATAACTTTCTTT. This chain links TRBV30 with TRBJ1-1; the D gene is possibly TRBD1 (6 bases). V was trimmed by 3 bases and J by 12 bases, leaving 20 bases between them. The length of the CDR3 is 13 residues. Germline V gives CDR1 GTSNPN, CDR2 SVGIG (reference sequence).